Listed below are T cell receptor beta chains from one sample, sequenced in a study of CD8 T cells in ankylosing spondylitis. TCRdb recomputed calls from the 5' RACE reads with MiXCR, one row per CDR3 protein. Found here are roughly 180,000 distinct CDR3 sequences, 13% of them singletons; the top ten hold more than 15%. Input material: blood, either unsorted or a sorted T cell fraction (not recorded which). The receptors shown here come from a male donor with ankylosing spondylitis or in good health (not recorded which). Both conserved end residues are part of each CDR3. The D gene is left open where the match is weak. Some rows have no size entry. The others give once, few or many, or a class for an expanded clone.

d_call clone_size cdr3_length j_call v_call cdr3_nt cdr3_aa
. . 16 TRBJ1-1 TRBV10-2 TGCGCCAGCAGTGAGCTGGGGCCGACCGGGGGCACTGAAGCTTTCTTT CASSELGPTGGTEAFF
TRBD2 few 18 TRBJ2-1 TRBV5-1 TGCGCCAGCAGCTGGGGGCTAGCGGGACAGAGCTCCTACAATGAGCAGTTCTTC CASSWGLAGQSSYNEQFF
. few 15 TRBJ2-7 TRBV12-3/TRBV12-4 TGTGCCAGCAGTCCCTCCGGGCGGGACTCCTACGAGCAGTACTTC CASSPSGRDSYEQYF
. many 11 TRBJ2-7 TRBV3-1 TGTGCCAGCTCTGGCAACTACGAGCAGTACTTC CASSGNYEQYF
TRBD2 few 13 TRBJ2-7 TRBV2 TGTGCCAGCAGCGGCGGGGGAGGAAACGAGCAGTACTTC CASSGGGGNEQYF
TRBD1 few 14 TRBJ1-1 TRBV7-8 TGTGCCAGCAGCCCGGACAGGGTTTACGCTGAAGCTTTCTTT CASSPDRVYAEAFF
. . 14 TRBJ2-7 TRBV7-8 TGTGCCAGCAGCTTCAGGGGCCCTAGCTACGAGCAGTACTTC CASSFRGPSYEQYF
. few 13 TRBJ1-5 TRBV5-5 TGTGCCAGCAGCTTGGGGGCATATCAGCCCCAGCATTTT CASSLGAYQPQHF
. . 13 TRBJ1-5 TRBV27 TGTGCCAGCACTTCCCTTAGGGTTCAGCCCCAGCATTTT CASTSLRVQPQHF
. few 14 TRBJ2-5 TRBV13 TGTGCCAGCAGCTCCCGGGACCCTGGGGAGACCCAGTACTTC CASSSRDPGETQYF
. few 14 TRBJ2-7 TRBV3-1 TGTGCCAGCAGCCACAGGACCCACCGCTACGAGCAGTACTTC CASSHRTHRYEQYF
. few 16 TRBJ1-2 TRBV9 TGTGCCAGCAGCGCGCCGACGGTGTCTGGGGCCTATGGCTACACCTTC CASSAPTVSGAYGYTF
. few 13 TRBJ2-5 TRBV3-1 TGTGCCAGCAGCCAATTTGGGGTCGAGACCCAGTACTTC CASSQFGVETQYF
. many 14 TRBJ2-3 TRBV29-1 TGCAGCGTCTCGGTACCAGGAGCGATAGATACGCAGTATTTT CSVSVPGAIDTQYF
. many 12 TRBJ1-2 TRBV6-6 TGTGCCAGCCGACGCACAGACTATGGCTACACCTTC CASRRTDYGYTF
. . 15 TRBJ1-2 TRBV11-2 TGTGCCAGCAGCTTAGATCCCCAGGGAGTAGAGGGCTACACCTTC CASSLDPQGVEGYTF
TRBD1 . 15 TRBJ1-3 TRBV19 TGTGCCAGTAGTGCCGACAGGGATTCTGGAAACACCATATATTTT CASSADRDSGNTIYF
. few 18 TRBJ2-1 TRBV11-2 TGTGCCAGCAGCTTAGACCACCCGAGAGGTCTGCTTGAGAATGAGCAGTTCTTC CASSLDHPRGLLENEQFF
. few 15 TRBJ2-7 TRBV4-1 TGCGCCAGCAGCCAAGAAGACGTACTTCCGTCCGAGCAGTACTTC CASSQEDVLPSEQYF
. . 11 TRBJ2-7 TRBV29-1 TGCAGCGTTGGGGAGTCCTACGAGCAGTACTTC CSVGESYEQYF